A selection of T cell receptor beta chains follows, all from one sample in a study of T cells of healthy individuals. One entry per CDR3 protein results from TCRdb running MiXCR on the 5' RACE reads. The sample lists tens of thousands of distinct CDR3 sequences, about a sixth occurring once. The receptor set was obtained from a human donor in good health. Both conserved end residues are part of each CDR3. The order of the fields is CDR3 length, V gene, J gene, D gene, clone size, CDR3 DNA, CDR3 protein. D genes are given only for firm matches. Clone size is shown for a subset of rows, as once, few, many or a class of expanded clone.

length: 13
V: TRBV3-1
J: TRBJ2-7
D: .
size: many
DNA: TGTGCCAGCAGCCACGCAGGGGCGTGGGAGCAGTACTTC
CDR3: CASSHAGAWEQYF

length: 14
V: TRBV2
J: TRBJ1-1
D: .
size: once
DNA: TGTGCCAGCAGTGAAAACATCCTCGCAACTGAAGCTTTCTTT
CDR3: CASSENILATEAFF

length: 19
V: TRBV6-1
J: TRBJ2-4
D: TRBD1
size: few
DNA: TGTGCCAGCAGTGCTCCGGGGACAGGGGGCTTGCGGGCCAAAAACATTCAGTACTTC
CDR3: CASSAPGTGGLRAKNIQYF

length: 16
V: TRBV4-3
J: TRBJ2-7
D: TRBD2
size: many
DNA: TGCGCCAGCAGCGACTCGACTAGCGGGAGGACCTACGAGCAGTACTTC
CDR3: CASSDSTSGRTYEQYF

length: 14
V: TRBV4-1
J: TRBJ1-6
D: TRBD1
size: .
DNA: TGCGCCAGCAGCCCCACGGACAGGGCCTTACCCCTCCACTTT
CDR3: CASSPTDRALPLHF

length: 14
V: TRBV2
J: TRBJ1-5
D: .
size: few
DNA: TGTGCCAGCAGTGAAGTTGGGAGCAATCAGCCCCAGCATTTT
CDR3: CASSEVGSNQPQHF

length: 15
V: TRBV7-6
J: TRBJ2-3
D: .
size: many
DNA: TGTGCCAGCAGCCGTGACGGAAGTAACGCAGATACGCAGTATTTT
CDR3: CASSRDGSNADTQYF

length: 13
V: TRBV13
J: TRBJ2-5
D: .
size: .
DNA: TGTGCCAGCAGCTTAGCCCAAGAAGAGACCCAGTACTTC
CDR3: CASSLAQEETQYF

length: 11
V: TRBV18
J: TRBJ2-3
D: .
size: few
DNA: TGTGCCAGCTCACCGAAGGATACGCAGTATTTT
CDR3: CASSPKDTQYF

length: 10
V: TRBV20-1
J: TRBJ2-2
D: .
size: few
DNA: TGCAGTGCCGAAGCCGGGGAGCTGTTTTTT
CDR3: CSAEAGELFF

length: 17
V: TRBV7-9
J: TRBJ1-4
D: .
size: many
DNA: TGTGCCAGCAGCTTAGAGTCCTGGACACGGACTAATGAAAAACTGTTTTTT
CDR3: CASSLESWTRTNEKLFF

length: 15
V: TRBV11-2
J: TRBJ2-2
D: .
size: few
DNA: TGTGCCAGCAGCAAGCAAACCTCGAACACCGGGGAGCTGTTTTTT
CDR3: CASSKQTSNTGELFF

length: 13
V: TRBV2
J: TRBJ2-3
D: .
size: .
DNA: TGTGCCAGCACGTGGGGTCACACAGATACGCAGTATTTT
CDR3: CASTWGHTDTQYF

length: 15
V: TRBV7-4
J: TRBJ1-3
D: .
size: .
DNA: TGTGCCAGCAGCTTAACAATTTTTCCTGGAAACACCATATATTTT
CDR3: CASSLTIFPGNTIYF

length: 14
V: TRBV11-2
J: TRBJ1-2
D: .
size: many
DNA: TGTGCCAGCAGCTTAATGCAGGGAGGCTATGGCTACACCTTC
CDR3: CASSLMQGGYGYTF

length: 14
V: TRBV12-3/TRBV12-4
J: TRBJ2-2
D: .
size: .
DNA: TGTGCCAGCAGTTTAGTAGCGAGCACCGGGGAGCTGTTTTTT
CDR3: CASSLVASTGELFF

length: 16
V: TRBV12-3/TRBV12-4
J: TRBJ2-1
D: TRBD2
size: many
DNA: TGTGCCAGCAGTCAGGGGGAACTAGCGGGACACAATGAGCAGTTCTTC
CDR3: CASSQGELAGHNEQFF